This T cell receptor (beta chain) was sequenced for a study of T-cell reconstitution after alpha-beta-depleted transplantation in children. Study results and caveats: Fresh T-cell production supplied most of the T-cell counts and diversity seen one year after transplant. The study traced high day-60 TCRbeta diversity in some patients to surviving recipient T cells and thymic progenitors. Alpha-beta T cells present about two months after transplant were reported to originate from several hundred expanded graft clones.

This clonotype came up a few times. As yet, its antigen is unknown. Per the germline V gene, CDR1 is SEHNR and CDR2 is FQNEAQ (reference sequence). This CDR3 has 14 residues. Trimming removed 2 bases at V and 7 bases at J, with 15 bases between. As it was prepared, the TCRbeta library received unique molecular identifiers. TCRdb reanalysed the PCR reads using MiXCR and keeps one entry per CDR3 protein. Here the sample spans 450,000 to 600,000 distinct CDR3 sequences, 10% to 15% being singletons. The sequenced sample was PBMCs, mostly from graft donor cells, obtained 360 days after TCRalphabeta/CD19-depleted stem cell transplant. V gene TRBV7-9 combines with J gene TRBJ2-7; D might be TRBD1 (5 bases). This receptor was identified in a male patient under 18 who had a stem cell transplant for acute myeloid leukemia, so the T cells may come from the graft donor. CDR3: CASSLSRVGAEQYF. The CDR3 DNA sequence: TGTGCCAGCAGCTTATCCCGAGTTGGGGCTGAGCAGTACTTC.